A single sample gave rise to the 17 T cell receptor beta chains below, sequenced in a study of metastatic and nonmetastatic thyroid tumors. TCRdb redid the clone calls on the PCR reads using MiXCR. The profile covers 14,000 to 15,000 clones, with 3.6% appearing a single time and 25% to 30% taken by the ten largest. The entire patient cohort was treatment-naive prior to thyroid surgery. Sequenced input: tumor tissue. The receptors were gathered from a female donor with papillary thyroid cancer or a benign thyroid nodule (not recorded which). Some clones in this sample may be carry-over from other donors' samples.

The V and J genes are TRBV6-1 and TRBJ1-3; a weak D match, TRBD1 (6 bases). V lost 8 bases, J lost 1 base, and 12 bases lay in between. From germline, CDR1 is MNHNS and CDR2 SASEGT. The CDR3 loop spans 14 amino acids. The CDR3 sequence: CASHTGSSGNTIYF. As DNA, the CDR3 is TGTGCCAGCCACACAGGGTCTTCTGGAAACACCATATATTTT.

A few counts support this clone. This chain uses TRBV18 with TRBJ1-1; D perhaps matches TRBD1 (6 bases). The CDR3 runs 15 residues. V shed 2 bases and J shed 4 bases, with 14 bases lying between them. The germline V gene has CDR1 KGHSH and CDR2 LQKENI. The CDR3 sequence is CASSPSRGPGTEAFF. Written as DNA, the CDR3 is TGTGCCAGCTCACCATCACGGGGGCCGGGCACTGAAGCTTTCTTT.

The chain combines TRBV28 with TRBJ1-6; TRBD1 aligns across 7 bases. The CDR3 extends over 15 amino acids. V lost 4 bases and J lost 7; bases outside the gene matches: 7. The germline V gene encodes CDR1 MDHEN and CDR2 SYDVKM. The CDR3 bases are TGTGCCAGCAGTTCGCCGACAGGGCTCAATTCACCCCTCCACTTT. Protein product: CASSSPTGLNSPLHF.

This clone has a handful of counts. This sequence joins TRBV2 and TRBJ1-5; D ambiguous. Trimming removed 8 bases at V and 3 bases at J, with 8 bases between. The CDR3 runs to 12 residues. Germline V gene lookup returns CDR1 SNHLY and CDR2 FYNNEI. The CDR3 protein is CASQTINQPQHF. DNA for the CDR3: TGTGCCAGCCAGACTATCAATCAGCCCCAGCATTTT.

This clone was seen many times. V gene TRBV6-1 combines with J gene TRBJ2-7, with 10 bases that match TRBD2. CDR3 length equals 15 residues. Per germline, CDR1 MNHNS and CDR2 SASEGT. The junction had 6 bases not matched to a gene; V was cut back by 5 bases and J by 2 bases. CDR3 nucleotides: TGTGCCAGCAGTTCATTAGCGGGGGGACCCTACGAGCAGTACTTC. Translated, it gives CASSSLAGGPYEQYF.

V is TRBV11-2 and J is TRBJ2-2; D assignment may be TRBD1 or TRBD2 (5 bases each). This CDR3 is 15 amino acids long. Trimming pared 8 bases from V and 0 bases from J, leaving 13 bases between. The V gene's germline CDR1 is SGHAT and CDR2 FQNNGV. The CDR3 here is CASSFRGPNTGELFF. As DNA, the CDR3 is TGTGCCAGCTCATTCCGGGGCCCGAACACCGGGGAGCTGTTTTTT.

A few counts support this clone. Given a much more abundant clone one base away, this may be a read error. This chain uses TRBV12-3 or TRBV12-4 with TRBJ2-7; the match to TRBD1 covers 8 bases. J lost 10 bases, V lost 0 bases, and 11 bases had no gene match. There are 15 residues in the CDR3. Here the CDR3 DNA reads TGTGCCAGCAGTTTAGCTAGGACAGGGTTGAGCGATCAGTACTTC. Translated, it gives CASSLARTGLSDQYF.

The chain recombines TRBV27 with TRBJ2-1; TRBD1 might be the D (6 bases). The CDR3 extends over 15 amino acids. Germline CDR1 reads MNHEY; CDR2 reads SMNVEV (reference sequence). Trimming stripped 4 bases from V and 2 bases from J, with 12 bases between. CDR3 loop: CASSSWTVAYNEQFF. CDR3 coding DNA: TGTGCCAGCAGTTCCTGGACAGTCGCCTACAATGAGCAGTTCTTC.

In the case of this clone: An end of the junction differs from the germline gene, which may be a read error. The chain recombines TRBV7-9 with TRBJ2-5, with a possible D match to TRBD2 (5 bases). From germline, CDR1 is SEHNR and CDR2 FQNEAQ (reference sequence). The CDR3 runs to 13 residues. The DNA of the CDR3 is TGTGCCAGCAGCTTAGGCGGGCTAGAGACCCATTACTTC. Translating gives CASSLGGLETHYF.

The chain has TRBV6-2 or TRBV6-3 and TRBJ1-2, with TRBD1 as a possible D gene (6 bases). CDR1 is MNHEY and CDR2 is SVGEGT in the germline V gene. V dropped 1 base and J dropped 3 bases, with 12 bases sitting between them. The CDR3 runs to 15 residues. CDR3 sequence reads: CASSYWGGQDYGYTF. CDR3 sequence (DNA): TGTGCCAGCAGTTACTGGGGGGGCCAGGACTATGGCTACACCTTC.

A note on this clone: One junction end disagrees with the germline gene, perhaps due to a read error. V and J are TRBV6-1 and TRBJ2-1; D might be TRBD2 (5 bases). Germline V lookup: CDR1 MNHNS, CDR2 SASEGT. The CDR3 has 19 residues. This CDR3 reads CAITGLGLGSLLFRDEQFF. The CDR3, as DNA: TGCGCCATCACCGGCTTGGGGTTGGGGAGTTTACTTTTTCGCGATGAGCAGTTCTTC.

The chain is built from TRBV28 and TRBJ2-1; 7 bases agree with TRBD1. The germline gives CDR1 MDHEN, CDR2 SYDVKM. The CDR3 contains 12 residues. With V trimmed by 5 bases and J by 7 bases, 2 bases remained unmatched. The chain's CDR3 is CASSNRGNEQFF. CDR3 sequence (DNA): TGTGCCAGCAGTAACAGGGGAAATGAGCAGTTCTTC.

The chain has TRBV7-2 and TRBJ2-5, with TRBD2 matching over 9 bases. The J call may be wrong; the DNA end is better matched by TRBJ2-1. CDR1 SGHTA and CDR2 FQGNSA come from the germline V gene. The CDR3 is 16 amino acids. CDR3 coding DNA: TGTGCCAGCAGCATATCCCTTGCGGGGGGGCTTAATGAGCAGTTCTTC. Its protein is CASSISLAGGLNEQFF.

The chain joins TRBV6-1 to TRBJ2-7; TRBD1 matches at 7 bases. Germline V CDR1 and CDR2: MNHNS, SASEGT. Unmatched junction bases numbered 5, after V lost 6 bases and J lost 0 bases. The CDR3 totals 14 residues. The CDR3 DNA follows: TGTGCCAGCAGCCTTGGGACAGACTCCTACGAGCAGTACTTC. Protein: CASSLGTDSYEQYF.

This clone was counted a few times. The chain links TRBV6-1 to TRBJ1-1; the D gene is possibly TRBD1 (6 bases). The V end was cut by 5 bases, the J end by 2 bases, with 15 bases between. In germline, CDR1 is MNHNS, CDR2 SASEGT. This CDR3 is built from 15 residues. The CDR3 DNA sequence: TGTGCCAGCAGTCTGACAGGTGGCGCTAACACTGAAGCTTTCTTT. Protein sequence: CASSLTGGANTEAFF.

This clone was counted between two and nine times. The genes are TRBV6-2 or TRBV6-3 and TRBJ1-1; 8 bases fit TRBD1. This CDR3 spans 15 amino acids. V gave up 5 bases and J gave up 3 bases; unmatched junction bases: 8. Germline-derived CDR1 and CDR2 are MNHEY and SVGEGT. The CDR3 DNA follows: TGTGCCAGCAGTGCGGGCCCGACAGGGGACACTGAAGCTTTCTTT. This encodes CASSAGPTGDTEAFF.

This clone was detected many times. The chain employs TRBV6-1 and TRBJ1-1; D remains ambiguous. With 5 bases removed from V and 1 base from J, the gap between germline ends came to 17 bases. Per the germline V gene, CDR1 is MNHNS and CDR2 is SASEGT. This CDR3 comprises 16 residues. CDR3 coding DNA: TGTGCCAGCAGTTTCCTTGTTCCGGGAGGGAACACTGAAGCTTTCTTT. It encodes CASSFLVPGGNTEAFF.